Listed below are T cell receptor beta chains from one sample, sequenced in a study of blood T cell repertoires in COVID-19. Profiled with immunoSEQ multiplex PCR; TCRdb holds only in-frame clones, not every one. The data contain 300,000 to 400,000 clones, about 85% of them singletons. The sequencing sample was made of PBMCs or T cells enriched from blood (not recorded which). Receptors were obtained from a woman aged 25 to 39 who had been exposed to COVID-19. The CDR3 runs from the conserved cysteine through the conserved F or W. D genes are given only for firm matches. Clone size, where shown, is once, few, many, or a class for clones that have expanded.

size	J	D	V	DNA	CDR3
.	TRBJ1-2	TRBD1	TRBV30	TGTGCCTGGAGTGGGGTACAGGGGATCGGCTACACCTTC	CAWSGVQGIGYTF
few	TRBJ1-2	TRBD1	TRBV29-1	TGCAGCGTTGTTGGGACAGGGTATGGCTACACCTTC	CSVVGTGYGYTF
.	TRBJ2-3	TRBD2	TRBV9	TGTGCCAGCAGCGTAGAGGCTAGCGGGGGGGCCGGAGATACGCAGTATTTT	CASSVEASGGAGDTQYF
.	TRBJ1-5	.	TRBV5-1	TGCGCCAGCAGTGAAGGGGGGGTCACCAATCAGCCCCAGCATTTT	CASSEGGVTNQPQHF
.	TRBJ2-7	TRBD2	TRBV4-1	TGCGCCAGCAGCCTAAGCGGGAGGGCCTCTTTAGACGAGCAGTACTTC	CASSLSGRASLDEQYF
.	TRBJ2-7	TRBD2	TRBV28	TGTGCCAGCACCTCTCCTAGCGGGGTCTCCTACGAGCAGTACTTC	CASTSPSGVSYEQYF
.	TRBJ1-1	TRBD1	TRBV27	TGTGCCAGCAGTTTTCGGGGACAGCTGAACACTGAAGCTTTCTTT	CASSFRGQLNTEAFF
.	TRBJ1-1	.	TRBV6-5	TGTGCCAGCAAGTCCCAGGGTAACACTGAAGCTTTCTTT	CASKSQGNTEAFF
.	TRBJ1-3	.	TRBV7-2	TGTGCCAGCAGCTTAGGGGGCAGGGTTAGCTCTGGAAACACCATATATTTT	CASSLGGRVSSGNTIYF
few	TRBJ1-5	TRBD1	TRBV27	TGTGCCAGCAGGATTGCAGGGGGCAGGAGCAATCAGCCCCAGCATTTT	CASRIAGGRSNQPQHF
few	TRBJ1-5	.	TRBV11-2	TGTGCCAGCAGCAAAGGCGGGGGGGGAGGTCAGCCCCAGCATTTT	CASSKGGGGGQPQHF
.	TRBJ1-5	.	TRBV4-1	TGCGCCAGCAGCCACAGACAGACCAGCAATCAGCCCCAGCATTTT	CASSHRQTSNQPQHF
.	TRBJ2-4	TRBD1	TRBV19	TGTGCCAGTAGTATAGGGGACAGGGCCGTCGGAAACATTCAGTACTTC	CASSIGDRAVGNIQYF
.	TRBJ1-5	.	TRBV27	TGTGCCAGCAGTTTCAGAGGGAATCAGCCCCAGCATTTT	CASSFRGNQPQHF
.	TRBJ1-1	TRBD1	TRBV11-1	TGTGCCAGCAGCTTAGAGGACAGGCCCACTGAAGCTTTCTTT	CASSLEDRPTEAFF
.	TRBJ2-5	TRBD2	TRBV7-9	TGTGCCAGCAGCTTAGCGGGACTAGCGGCGGCGGAGACCCAGTACTTC	CASSLAGLAAAETQYF
once	TRBJ2-3	TRBD1	TRBV30	TGTGCCCAACAATCGGCAGGGGGATGGGATACGCAGTATTTT	CAQQSAGGWDTQYF
few	TRBJ1-2	TRBD1	TRBV19	TGTGCCAGTAGTCTCCAGGGGGAGATTCGATTCTATGGCTACACCTTC	CASSLQGEIRFYGYTF
.	TRBJ2-5	.	TRBV6-5	TGTGCCAGCAGTTCCTCCAGGGGACCTAAGACCCAGTACTTC	CASSSSRGPKTQYF
.	TRBJ2-5	.	TRBV28	TGTGCCAGCAGTTCCCCGGGTCCCCGGGAGACCCAGTACTTC	CASSSPGPRETQYF
.	TRBJ2-7	.	TRBV6-4	TGTGCCAGCAGTCAGGACTACACCGAGCAGTACTTC	CASSQDYTEQYF
.	TRBJ2-5	TRBD1	TRBV24-1	TGTGCCACCAGTGATCCGTCCGGGACAGGCCCGGAGACCCAGTACTTC	CATSDPSGTGPETQYF
.	TRBJ2-3	.	TRBV4-2	TGTGCCAGCAGCCAAGATAGAGATACGCAGTATTTT	CASSQDRDTQYF
.	TRBJ2-1	TRBD1	TRBV15	TGTGCCACCAGCAGAGGACAGGGTCGCGATGAGCAGTTCTTC	CATSRGQGRDEQFF